The 18 T cell receptor beta chains reported below all come from one sample, sequenced in a study of CD8+ T cells in alopecia areata. RNA was extracted and reverse transcribed into cDNA as the sequencing template. Repertoires were generated with immunoSEQ multiplex PCR, while TCRdb's copy carries only in-frame clones and drops some. The repertoire holds about 140,000 clones, with 50% to 60% as singletons. Material: CD4+ T cells sorted from blood. The source is a human donor in good health.

The chain combines TRBV27 with TRBJ1-5, with a tentative D call TRBD1 (5 bases). The CDR3 extends over 15 amino acids. Trimming took off 2 bases at V and 4 bases at J, with 12 bases between the two ends. The V gene's germline CDR1 is MNHEY and CDR2 SMNVEV (reference sequence). The CDR3 nucleotides read TGTGCCAGCAGTTTAGCCAGGGTTAAGAATCAGCCCCAGCATTTT. Protein: CASSLARVKNQPQHF.

The rearrangement links TRBV5-6 to TRBJ1-2; D gene ambiguous. Trimming pared 0 bases from V and 1 base from J, leaving 7 bases between. The germline gives CDR1 SGHDT, CDR2 YYEEEE. The CDR3 totals 14 residues. CDR3 sequence (DNA): TGTGCCAGCAGCTTGGTTCTCAGTAACTATGGCTACACCTTC. Its translation: CASSLVLSNYGYTF.

The CDR3 DNA sequence: TGTGCCAGCAGCCCTATTACGGGGAGCTTTGGGGGTACGCAGTATTTT. Translation: CASSPITGSFGGTQYF. The J gene is TRBJ2-3, the V gene TRBV7-6; possibly TRBD1 or TRBD2 for D (5 bases each). Trimming took 5 bases from V and 8 from J, leaving 23 bases between them. CDR3 length: 16 residues. Germline V gene data show CDR1 as SGHVS and CDR2 as FNYEAQ. Variable domain in full (rest from reference TRBV7-6 and TRBJ2-3): GAGVSQSPRYKVTKRGQDVALRCDPISGHVSLYWYRQALGQGPEFLTYFNYEAQQDKSGLPNDRFSAERPEGSISTLTIQRTEQRDSAMYRCASSPITGSFGGTQYFGPGTRLTVL.

This clone was observed a handful of times. J is TRBJ2-7 and V is TRBV25-1; weak D call: TRBD2 (6 bases). The ends were cut back, 4 bases at V and 5 bases at J, with 15 bases in the middle. The germline gives CDR1 MGHDK, CDR2 SYGVNS. This CDR3 is built from 14 residues. The CDR3 spells CASSAPGGVHEQYF. DNA of the CDR3: TGTGCCAGCAGTGCACCTGGAGGGGTCCACGAGCAGTACTTC.

V and J are TRBV29-1 and TRBJ2-7; possible D gene TRBD2, 6 bases. The CDR3 loop spans 13 amino acids. Germline V CDR1 and CDR2: SQVTM, ANQGSEA. The V gene lost 0 bases and the J gene lost 6 bases, with 12 bases spanning the gap. The CDR3 DNA reads as TGCAGCGTTGAAGATCTGGGGGGTGGCGAGCAGTACTTC. Residues: CSVEDLGGGEQYF.

This clone was counted between two and nine times. The J gene is TRBJ2-1, the V gene TRBV5-6; unclear D gene. Trimming stripped 1 base from V and 8 bases from J, with 7 bases between. There are 12 residues in the CDR3. Per germline, CDR1 SGHDT and CDR2 YYEEEE. CDR3 sequence reads: CASSLKHDEQFF. Here the CDR3 DNA reads TGTGCCAGCAGCTTGAAACACGATGAGCAGTTCTTC.

The rearrangement uses TRBV15 and TRBJ1-5; D is uncertain. The CDR3 totals 13 residues. Germline V lookup: CDR1 LNHNV, CDR2 YYDKDF (reference sequence). V dropped 3 bases and J dropped 6 bases, with 9 bases sitting between them. The DNA of the CDR3 is TGTGCCACCAGCAGTGAAGGGCGTCAGCCCCAGCATTTT. It codes for CATSSEGRQPQHF.

The genes are TRBV29-1 and TRBJ1-1, with D possibly being TRBD1 (5 bases). In germline, CDR1 is SQVTM, CDR2 ANQGSEA. Trimming removed 3 bases at V and 7 bases at J, with 15 bases between. The CDR3 is made up of 13 amino acids. In DNA, the CDR3 is TGCAGCGTTGAGACGGGACGGAGGATTGAAGCTTTCTTT. This gives the protein CSVETGRRIEAFF.

The chain has TRBV29-1 and TRBJ2-6; 8 bases fit TRBD1. Germline CDR1 and CDR2: SQVTM and ANQGSEA. The CDR3 is made up of 18 amino acids. Germline trimming cut 6 bases from V and 0 bases from J; bases unmatched to any gene: 13. CDR3 sequence reads: CSVRDEQGALSGANVLTF. CDR3 in DNA: TGCAGCGTCCGAGACGAGCAGGGGGCTCTCTCTGGGGCCAACGTCCTGACTTTC.

The J gene is TRBJ1-2, the V gene TRBV6-5, with no clear D. V was cut by 6 bases and J by 1 base, with 9 bases left in between. This CDR3 region has 13 residues. The germline V gene encodes CDR1 MNHEY and CDR2 SVGAGI. CDR3: CASSVQNNYGYTF. The CDR3 bases are TGTGCCAGCAGCGTCCAGAATAACTATGGCTACACCTTC.

The rearrangement links TRBV29-1 to TRBJ2-3; D is ambiguous. V lost 2 bases and J 4 bases, leaving 4 bases between the germline ends. Germline V lookup: CDR1 SQVTM, CDR2 ANQGSEA. This CDR3 region has 11 residues. The CDR3 loop reads CSVEPADTQYF. CDR3 nucleotides: TGCAGCGTTGAACCTGCAGATACGCAGTATTTT.

A few counts support this clone. The rearrangement links TRBV29-1 to TRBJ2-3, with 12 bases that match TRBD2. The germline V gene encodes CDR1 SQVTM and CDR2 ANQGSEA. CDR3 length equals 14 residues. The V segment lost 6 bases and the J segment 4 bases; nucleotides outside the gene matches: 5. The CDR3 region is CSVSTSGRADTQYF. CDR3 DNA: TGCAGCGTGTCGACTAGCGGGAGAGCAGATACGCAGTATTTT.

The chain has TRBV29-1 and TRBJ1-1; D is uncertain. The V end was cut by 1 base, the J end by 5 bases, with 8 bases between. CDR3 length equals 12 residues. Germline CDR1 is SQVTM and CDR2 is ANQGSEA. The CDR3 coding sequence is TGCAGCGTTGAAGTCCTGGGGACTGAAGCTTTCTTT. It encodes CSVEVLGTEAFF.

The gene calls are TRBV9 and TRBJ2-2, with 9 positions matching TRBD1. V shed 7 bases, J shed 7 bases, and the junction held 8 bases outside the gene matches. The CDR3 runs to 14 residues. Per the germline V gene, CDR1 is SGDLS and CDR2 is YYNGEE. CDR3 in amino acids: CASRRTGEGGELFF. The DNA for the CDR3 is TGTGCCAGCCGCCGGACAGGGGAAGGCGGGGAGCTGTTTTTT.

The chain carries TRBV7-8 and TRBJ2-3; 8 nucleotides agree with TRBD1. The CDR3 totals 15 residues. Germline V lookup: CDR1 SGHVS, CDR2 FQNEAQ. V dropped 5 bases and J dropped 3; count of bases not matched to a gene: 7. CDR3 residues: CASSVGQGTTDTQYF. The CDR3 DNA follows: TGTGCCAGCAGCGTAGGACAGGGAACGACAGATACGCAGTATTTT.

CDR3 amino acids: CASRTTGALSGYTF. CDR3 coding DNA: TGTGCCAGCAGAACGACAGGGGCCCTTAGTGGCTACACCTTC. The V call is TRBV27, the J call TRBJ1-2; 8 bases are shared with TRBD1. Looked up from germline, CDR1 is MNHEY and CDR2 is SMNVEV (reference sequence). Trimming took 6 bases from V and 7 from J; bases not matched to a gene: 10. This CDR3 contains 14 residues.

The chain uses TRBV7-7 and TRBJ2-1; 8 bases map to TRBD2. The CDR3 length is 14 residues. In germline, CDR1 is SSHAT, CDR2 FNYEAQ (reference sequence). V trimming: 5 bases; J trimming: 9 bases; junction bases outside the gene matches: 9. CDR3 amino acids: CASSTGTSGGEQFF. The DNA for the CDR3 is TGTGCCAGCAGCACCGGGACTAGTGGTGGTGAGCAGTTCTTC.

This clone was seen more than once but under ten times. The rearrangement joins TRBV6-6 to TRBJ2-3; D possibly corresponds to TRBD2 (5 bases). Germline values: CDR1 MNHNY, CDR2 SVGAGI (reference sequence). The CDR3 has 14 residues. With 2 bases removed from V and 3 bases from J, the gap between germline ends came to 9 bases. DNA of the CDR3: TGTGCCAGCAGTTACCACAAGCGGACAGATACGCAGTATTTT. Its translation: CASSYHKRTDTQYF.